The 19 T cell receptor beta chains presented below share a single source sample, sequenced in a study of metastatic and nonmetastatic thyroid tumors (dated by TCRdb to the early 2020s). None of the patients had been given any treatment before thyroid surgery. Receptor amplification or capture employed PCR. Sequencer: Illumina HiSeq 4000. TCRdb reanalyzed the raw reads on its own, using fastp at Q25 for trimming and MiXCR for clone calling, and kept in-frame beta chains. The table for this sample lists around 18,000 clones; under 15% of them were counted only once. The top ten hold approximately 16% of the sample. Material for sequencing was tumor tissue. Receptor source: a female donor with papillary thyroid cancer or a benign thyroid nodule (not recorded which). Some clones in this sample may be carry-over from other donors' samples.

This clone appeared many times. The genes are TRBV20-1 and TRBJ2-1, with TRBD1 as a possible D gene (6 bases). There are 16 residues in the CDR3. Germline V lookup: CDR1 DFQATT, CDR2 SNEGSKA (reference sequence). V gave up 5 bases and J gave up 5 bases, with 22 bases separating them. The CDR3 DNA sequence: TGCAGTGCTCCCCCCCTAACCGGGACAAAGAACAATGAGCAGTTCTTC. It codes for CSAPPLTGTKNNEQFF.

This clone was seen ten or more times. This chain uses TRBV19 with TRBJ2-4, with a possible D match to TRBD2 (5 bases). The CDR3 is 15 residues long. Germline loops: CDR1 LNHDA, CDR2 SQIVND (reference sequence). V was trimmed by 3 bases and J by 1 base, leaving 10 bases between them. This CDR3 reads CASSMPRAAKNIQYF. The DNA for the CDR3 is TGTGCCAGTAGTATGCCGAGGGCCGCCAAAAACATTCAGTACTTC.

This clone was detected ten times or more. The CDR3 protein is CASSSLRDSPYEQYF. The CDR3 coding sequence is TGTGCCAGCAGTTCCCTCCGGGACAGCCCCTACGAGCAGTACTTC. The genes are TRBV28 and TRBJ2-7; 7 bases fit TRBD1. The ends lost 4 bases at V and 2 bases at J; junction bases unmatched: 8. Germline-derived CDR1 and CDR2 are MDHEN and SYDVKM. This CDR3 has 15 residues.

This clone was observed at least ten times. The CDR3 DNA reads TGTGCCAGCAGCCAAGACGACAGGGGGGGCAACTATGGCTACACCTTC. This encodes CASSQDDRGGNYGYTF. This chain connects TRBV4-2 to TRBJ1-2; 9 bases fit TRBD1. V was clipped by 0 bases and J by 2 bases; unmatched bases: 4. Germline V lookup: CDR1 LGHNA, CDR2 YNFKEQ. The CDR3 runs to 16 residues.

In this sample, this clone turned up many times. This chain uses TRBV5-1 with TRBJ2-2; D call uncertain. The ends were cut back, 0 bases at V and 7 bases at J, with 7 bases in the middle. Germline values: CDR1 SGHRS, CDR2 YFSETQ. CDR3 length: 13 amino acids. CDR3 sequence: CASSLGGNGELFF. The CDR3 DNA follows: TGCGCCAGCAGCTTGGGTGGAAACGGGGAGCTGTTTTTT.

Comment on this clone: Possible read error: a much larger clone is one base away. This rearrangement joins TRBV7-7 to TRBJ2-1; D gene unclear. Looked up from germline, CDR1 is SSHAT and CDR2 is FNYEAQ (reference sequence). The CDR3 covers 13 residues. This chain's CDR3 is CASSLDVGIERFF. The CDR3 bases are TGTGCTAGCAGCTTAGATGTGGGCATTGAGCGGTTCTTC.

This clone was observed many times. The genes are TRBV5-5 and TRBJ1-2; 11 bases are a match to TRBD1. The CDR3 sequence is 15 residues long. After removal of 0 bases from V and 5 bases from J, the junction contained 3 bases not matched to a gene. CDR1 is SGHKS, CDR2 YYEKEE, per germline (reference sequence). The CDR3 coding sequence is TGTGCCAGCAGCTTGGGGACAGGGGGCGGTTATGGCTACACCTTC. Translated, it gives CASSLGTGGGYGYTF.

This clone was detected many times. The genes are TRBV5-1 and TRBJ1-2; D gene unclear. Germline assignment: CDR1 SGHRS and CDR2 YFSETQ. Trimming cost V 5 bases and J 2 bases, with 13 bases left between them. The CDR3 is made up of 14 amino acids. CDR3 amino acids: CASSPYSSNYGYTF. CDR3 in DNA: TGCGCCAGCAGTCCATACAGTTCGAACTATGGCTACACCTTC.

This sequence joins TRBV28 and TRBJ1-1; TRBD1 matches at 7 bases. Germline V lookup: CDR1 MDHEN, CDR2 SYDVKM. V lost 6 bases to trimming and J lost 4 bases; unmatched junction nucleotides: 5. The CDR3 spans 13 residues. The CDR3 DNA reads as TGTGCCAGCAGGACCGCAGGGGGCACTGAAGCTTTCTTT. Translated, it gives CASRTAGGTEAFF.

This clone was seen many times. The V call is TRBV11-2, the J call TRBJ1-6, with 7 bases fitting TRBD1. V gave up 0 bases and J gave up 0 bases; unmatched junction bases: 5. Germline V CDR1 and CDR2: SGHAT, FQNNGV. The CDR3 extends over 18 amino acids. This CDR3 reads CASSLEGGQASYNSPLHF. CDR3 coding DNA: TGTGCCAGCAGCTTAGAAGGAGGACAGGCCTCCTATAATTCACCCCTCCACTTT.

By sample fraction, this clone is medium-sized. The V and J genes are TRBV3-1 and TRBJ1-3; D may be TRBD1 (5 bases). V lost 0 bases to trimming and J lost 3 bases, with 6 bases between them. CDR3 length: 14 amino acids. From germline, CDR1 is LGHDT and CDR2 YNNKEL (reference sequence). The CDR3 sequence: CASSQDRVGNTIYF. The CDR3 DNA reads TGTGCCAGCAGCCAAGACAGGGTTGGAAACACCATATATTTT.

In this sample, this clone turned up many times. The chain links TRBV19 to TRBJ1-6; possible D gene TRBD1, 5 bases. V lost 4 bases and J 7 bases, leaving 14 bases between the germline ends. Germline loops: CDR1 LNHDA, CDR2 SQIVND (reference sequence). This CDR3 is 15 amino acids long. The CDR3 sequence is CASSRTGTENSPLHF. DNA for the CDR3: TGTGCCAGTAGTAGAACCGGGACCGAGAATTCACCCCTCCACTTT.

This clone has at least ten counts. Written as DNA, the CDR3 is TGCAGTGCTAGACGGGGGGGCACAGATACGCAGTATTTT. Residues: CSARRGGTDTQYF. This chain connects TRBV20-1 to TRBJ2-3; 7 bases align to TRBD2. The germline CDR1 and CDR2 sequences are DFQATT and SNEGSKA (reference sequence). The CDR3 consists of 13 residues. With 2 bases clipped from V and 1 base from J, the junction kept 0 bases outside the gene matches.

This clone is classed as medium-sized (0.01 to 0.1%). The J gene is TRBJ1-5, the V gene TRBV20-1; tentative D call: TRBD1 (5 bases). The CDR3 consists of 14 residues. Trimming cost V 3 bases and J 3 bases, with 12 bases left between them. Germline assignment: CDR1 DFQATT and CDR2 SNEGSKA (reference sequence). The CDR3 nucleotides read TGCAGTGCTAGGGGAGGGGCCTTCAATCAGCCCCAGCATTTT. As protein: CSARGGAFNQPQHF.

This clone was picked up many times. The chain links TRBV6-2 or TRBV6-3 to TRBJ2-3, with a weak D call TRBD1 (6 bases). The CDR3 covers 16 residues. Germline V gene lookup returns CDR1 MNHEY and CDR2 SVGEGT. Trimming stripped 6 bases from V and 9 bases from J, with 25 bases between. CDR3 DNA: TGTGCCAGCAGCTCCGCGACAGGCCCGACCGTCGGGACGCAGTATTTT. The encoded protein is CASSSATGPTVGTQYF.

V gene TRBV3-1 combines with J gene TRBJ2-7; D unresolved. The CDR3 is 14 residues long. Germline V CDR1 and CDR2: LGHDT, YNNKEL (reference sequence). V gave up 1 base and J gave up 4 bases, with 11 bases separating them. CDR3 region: CASSQARVSYEQYF. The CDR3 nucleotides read TGTGCCAGCAGCCAAGCCAGAGTGTCATACGAGCAGTACTTC.

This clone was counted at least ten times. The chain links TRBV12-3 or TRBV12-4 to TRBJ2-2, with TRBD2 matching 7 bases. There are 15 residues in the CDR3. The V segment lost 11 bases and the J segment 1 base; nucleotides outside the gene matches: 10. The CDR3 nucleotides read TGTGCCTCAACTAAGCGGGGAGGGAACACCGGGGAGCTGTTTTTT. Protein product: CASTKRGGNTGELFF.

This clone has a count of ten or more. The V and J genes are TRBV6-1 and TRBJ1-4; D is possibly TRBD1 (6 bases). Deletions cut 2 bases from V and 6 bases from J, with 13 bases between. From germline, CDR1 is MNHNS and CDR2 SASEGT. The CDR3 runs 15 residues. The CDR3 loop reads CASSERGRGYEKLFF. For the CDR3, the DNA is TGTGCCAGCAGTGAAAGGGGCAGGGGTTATGAAAAACTGTTTTTT.

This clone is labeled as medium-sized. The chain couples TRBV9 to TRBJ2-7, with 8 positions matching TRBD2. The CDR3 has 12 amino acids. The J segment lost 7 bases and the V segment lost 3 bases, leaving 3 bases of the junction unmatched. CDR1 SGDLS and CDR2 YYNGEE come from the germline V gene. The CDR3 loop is CASSGERGEQYF. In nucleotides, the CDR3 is TGTGCCAGCAGCGGGGAGCGGGGGGAGCAGTACTTC.